The rows below give T cell receptor beta chains drawn from one sample of a study of shared clonotypes between healthy human individuals. Clones were read by immunoSEQ multiplex PCR, and TCRdb kept only the in-frame ones, dropping some. The sample carries over a million clones, more than 95% recorded once. The source material was naive CD4+ T cells sorted from blood. These receptors originate from a young man in good health. Both conserved end residues are part of each CDR3. A D gene is named only where the DNA matches it firmly. Clone size is stated in some rows and not others, as once, few, many or a class when expanded.

V	D	size	J	CDR3	DNA
TRBV6-5	.	.	TRBJ1-1	CASSPRGAIYAGAFF	TGTGCCAGCAGTCCTCGGGGGGCGATATACGCTGGAGCTTTCTTT
TRBV5-4	.	.	TRBJ2-3	CASSPVGGNIDTQYF	TGTGCCAGCAGCCCGGTGGGGGGTAATATAGATACGCAGTATTTT
TRBV19	TRBD1	.	TRBJ1-4	CASLYRDRDNEKLFF	TGTGCCAGTCTTTACCGGGACAGGGATAATGAAAAACTGTTTTTT
TRBV10-1	.	.	TRBJ2-7	CASSESTFGSYEQYF	TGCGCCAGCAGTGAGTCGACATTCGGTTCCTACGAGCAGTACTTC
TRBV7-9	.	.	TRBJ2-7	CASSFGRQKGEQYF	TGTGCCAGCAGCTTTGGGAGACAGAAGGGGGAGCAGTACTTC
TRBV13	TRBD1	.	TRBJ1-1	CASSSFDQQGRGDTEAFF	TGTGCCAGCAGCTCATTCGACCAACAGGGGCGCGGGGACACTGAAGCTTTCTTT
TRBV9	TRBD2	.	TRBJ2-1	CASSDGTRGEQFF	TGTGCCAGCAGCGACGGGACTAGAGGTGAGCAGTTCTTC
TRBV6-1	.	once	TRBJ1-2	CASRETSSYGYTF	TGTGCCAGCAGGGAAACAAGTAGCTATGGCTACACCTTC
TRBV19	TRBD1	once	TRBJ1-1	CASRKDRGDTEAFF	TGTGCCAGTAGAAAAGACAGGGGTGACACTGAAGCTTTCTTT
TRBV28	.	.	TRBJ2-7	CASSLRVGEQYF	TGTGCCAGCAGTTTAAGGGTGGGGGAGCAGTACTTC
TRBV29-1	TRBD1	once	TRBJ1-4	CSAEAGQHEKLFF	TGCAGCGCCGAGGCGGGACAGCATGAAAAACTGTTTTTT
TRBV7-2	TRBD2	once	TRBJ2-1	CASSLGAGRPSYNEQFF	TGTGCCAGCAGCTTAGGAGCGGGACGCCCAAGTTACAATGAGCAGTTCTTC
TRBV27	.	.	TRBJ2-7	CASSSGVLSLSYEQYF	TGTGCCAGCAGTTCAGGGGTCTTGAGTTTATCCTACGAGCAGTACTTC
TRBV11-2	TRBD1	few	TRBJ1-2	CANAYRGNYGYTF	TGTGCCAACGCGTACAGGGGGAACTATGGCTACACCTTC
TRBV28	.	.	TRBJ2-7	CASRSFGQGYEQYF	TGTGCCAGCAGGTCCTTTGGGCAGGGCTACGAGCAGTACTTC
TRBV9	TRBD2	.	TRBJ2-2	CASSVVNSGSNTGELFF	TGTGCCAGCAGCGTAGTTAATAGCGGGAGTAACACCGGGGAGCTGTTTTTT
TRBV7-3	.	.	TRBJ2-1	CASSLHPLVVSYNEQFF	TGTGCCAGCAGCTTACATCCCCTAGTGGTGTCCTACAATGAGCAGTTCTTC
TRBV29-1	.	once	TRBJ1-3	CSVLNKQSGNTIYF	TGCAGCGTATTAAATAAGCAGTCTGGAAACACCATATATTTT
TRBV18	TRBD1	.	TRBJ1-1	CASSPGQGALTEAFF	TGTGCCAGCTCCCCAGGGCAGGGGGCTTTGACTGAAGCTTTCTTT
TRBV7-2	.	.	TRBJ2-3	CASSLLRTDTQYF	TGTGCCAGCAGCTTACTTCGCACAGATACGCAGTATTTT
TRBV4-3	TRBD2	.	TRBJ2-1	CASSHGPSGTFF	TGCGCCAGCAGCCATGGACCTAGCGGCACGTTCTTC
TRBV4-1	.	.	TRBJ1-1	CASSQDIHPLLTEAFF	TGCGCCAGCAGCCAAGATATTCACCCATTGTTGACTGAAGCTTTCTTT
TRBV11-2	TRBD2	.	TRBJ2-1	CASSLYPGLAGVRNEQFF	TGTGCCAGCAGTTTATATCCGGGACTAGCGGGAGTTAGAAATGAGCAGTTCTTC
TRBV7-9	TRBD2	.	TRBJ2-1	CASSVTSGMGLNEQFF	TGTGCCAGCAGCGTGACTAGCGGAATGGGCCTGAATGAGCAGTTCTTC
TRBV18	.	.	TRBJ2-3	CASSPQQGGTDTQYF	TGTGCCAGCTCACCACAACAGGGTGGAACAGATACGCAGTATTTT
TRBV10-3	.	.	TRBJ2-3	CAIRDHSTDTQYF	TGTGCCATCCGGGACCATAGCACAGATACGCAGTATTTT
TRBV28	TRBD1	.	TRBJ1-1	CASKPGDRLNTEAFF	TGTGCCAGTAAACCAGGGGACAGATTGAACACTGAAGCTTTCTTT
TRBV10-3	.	.	TRBJ1-1	CAISESGRTEAFF	TGTGCCATCAGTGAGTCGGGGAGGACTGAAGCTTTCTTT
TRBV5-8	.	.	TRBJ1-4	CASSRLGATNEKLFF	TGTGCCAGCAGCCGCTTGGGGGCAACTAATGAAAAACTGTTTTTT
TRBV4-1	.	once	TRBJ1-3	CASSQGRAGQRDTIYF	TGCGCCAGCAGCCAGGGGCGGGCAGGGCAACGAGACACCATATATTTT
TRBV5-1	TRBD2	once	TRBJ2-5	CASSLGLSTGGLLETQYF	TGCGCCAGCAGCTTGGGGTTGTCCACGGGGGGTTTGTTAGAGACCCAGTACTTC
TRBV27	.	.	TRBJ2-7	CASRPGFGHEQYF	TGTGCCAGCCGCCCGGGGTTTGGCCACGAGCAGTACTTC
TRBV28	TRBD2	.	TRBJ2-7	CASSLLTSGRALYF	TGTGCCAGCAGTTTATTGACTAGCGGGAGGGCCTTGTACTTC
TRBV6-6	.	.	TRBJ2-2	CASSYLGLTGELFF	TGTGCCAGCAGTTACTTGGGCCTCACCGGGGAGCTGTTTTTT
TRBV5-5	.	.	TRBJ2-7	CASSLVARPAYEQYF	TGTGCCAGCAGCTTGGTTGCCAGGCCAGCCTACGAGCAGTACTTC
TRBV11-1	.	once	TRBJ1-3	CASSLHNSGNTIYF	TGTGCCAGCAGCTTACACAACTCTGGAAACACCATATATTTT
TRBV20-1	.	.	TRBJ2-5	CSATPQETQYF	TGCAGTGCTACACCGCAAGAGACCCAGTACTTC
TRBV5-1	TRBD1	.	TRBJ2-7	CASSPGGGEQYF	TGCGCCAGCAGCCCAGGGGGCGGCGAGCAGTACTTC
TRBV7-2	TRBD2	once	TRBJ2-1	CASSLTGTSSSNEQFF	TGTGCCAGCAGCTTAACCGGGACTAGCAGCTCCAATGAGCAGTTCTTC
TRBV19	.	.	TRBJ1-4	CASSLRPLQFLATNEKLFF	TGTGCCAGTAGTCTAAGACCCCTTCAGTTCCTTGCAACTAATGAAAAACTGTTTTTT
TRBV7-9	.	.	TRBJ1-5	CASSLGHLNQPQHF	TGTGCCAGCAGCCTGGGACACTTAAATCAGCCCCAGCATTTT
TRBV30	.	.	TRBJ1-2	CAQRPGDGYTF	TGTGCCCAACGGCCGGGGGATGGCTACACCTTC
TRBV5-1	TRBD2	once	TRBJ2-1	CASSPTSGASYNEQFF	TGCGCCAGCAGCCCAACTAGCGGAGCTTCATACAATGAGCAGTTCTTC
TRBV5-5	.	.	TRBJ2-2	CASSLGQVAGELFF	TGTGCCAGCAGCTTGGGGCAGGTCGCGGGGGAGCTGTTTTTT
TRBV28	.	.	TRBJ2-2	CASSLMAGELFF	TGTGCCAGCAGTTTAATGGCTGGGGAGCTGTTTTTT
TRBV7-2	.	.	TRBJ1-2	CASSLARTRASFYGYTF	TGTGCCAGCAGCTTAGCCCGGACCCGAGCGTCCTTCTATGGCTACACCTTC
TRBV5-4	.	.	TRBJ1-3	CASSLGVAGNTIYF	TGTGCCAGCAGCTTGGGGGTAGCTGGAAACACCATATATTTT
TRBV5-5	TRBD1	.	TRBJ2-3	CASSLDRPTDTQYF	TGTGCCAGCAGCCTGGACAGGCCCACAGATACGCAGTATTTT
TRBV29-1	.	.	TRBJ2-7	CSVGEGVGYEQYF	TGCAGCGTTGGCGAGGGGGTAGGGTACGAGCAGTACTTC
TRBV2	TRBD1	.	TRBJ1-5	CASSETGEDQPQHF	TGTGCCAGCAGTGAGACAGGGGAGGATCAGCCCCAGCATTTT
TRBV4-1	TRBD1	.	TRBJ1-1	CASSQVLQGVPEAFF	TGCGCCAGCAGCCAAGTTCTACAGGGGGTACCAGAAGCTTTCTTT
TRBV10-3	.	.	TRBJ1-2	CAISQVNYGYTF	TGTGCCATCAGTCAAGTTAACTATGGCTACACCTTC
TRBV7-9	TRBD2	.	TRBJ2-7	CASSSRDLREGYEQYF	TGTGCCAGCAGCTCCCGCGATTTACGGGAGGGCTACGAGCAGTACTTC
TRBV10-2	.	.	TRBJ1-1	CASSDHPQGMNTEAFF	TGCGCCAGCAGTGACCACCCGCAGGGGATGAACACTGAAGCTTTCTTT
TRBV28	TRBD1	.	TRBJ2-4	CASSLGTGQSLNF	TGTGCCAGCAGTTTGGGGACAGGACAATCCTTGAACTTC
TRBV6-1	.	.	TRBJ2-7	CASSEAPSYEQYF	TGTGCCAGCAGTGAAGCCCCCAGCTACGAGCAGTACTTC
TRBV15	.	.	TRBJ2-1	CATSRDLGAGSNNEQFF	TGTGCCACCAGCAGAGACTTGGGTGCTGGGTCCAACAATGAGCAGTTCTTC